There are many counts of the clone carrying this TCR beta chain. Antigen specificity is unknown. By flow cytometry, patients selected for sequencing had shown an expansion of CD8+CD57+ cells. Everyone among the patients had severe acquired aplastic anemia. This specimen belongs to a study of CD8+CD57+ T cells in acquired aplastic anemia. Study-wide context: Average DNA yield from sorted CD4+ and CD8+ cells was roughly 3.1 ug. Study-level results: Patients shared about 30 CD8+ CDR3 sequences with controls. Patients and healthy controls showed no significant CD8+ Simpson's diversity difference.

Profiles of TCR beta VDJ and CDR3 were generated from a genomic DNA template. TCRdb ran MiXCR on the reads and lists one entry per CDR3 protein. The sample lists about 290,000 distinct CDR3 sequences, roughly 61% seen once, with around 1.3% in the top ten. V was pared by 5 bases and J by 5 bases, with 6 bases of the junction left unmatched. Per the germline V gene, CDR1 is SGHTA and CDR2 is FQGTGA. This CDR3 contains 15 residues. The chain links TRBV7-3 to TRBJ1-6; TRBD1 matches 7 bases. The clonotype was recovered from a human donor with aplastic anemia. Input material: sorted CD4+, CD8+, or CD8+CD57+ T cells (not recorded which) from PBMCs. The chain's CDR3 is CASSLTGANNSPLHF. The CDR3 DNA is TGTGCCAGCAGCCTCACAGGGGCTAATAATTCACCCCTCCACTTT.